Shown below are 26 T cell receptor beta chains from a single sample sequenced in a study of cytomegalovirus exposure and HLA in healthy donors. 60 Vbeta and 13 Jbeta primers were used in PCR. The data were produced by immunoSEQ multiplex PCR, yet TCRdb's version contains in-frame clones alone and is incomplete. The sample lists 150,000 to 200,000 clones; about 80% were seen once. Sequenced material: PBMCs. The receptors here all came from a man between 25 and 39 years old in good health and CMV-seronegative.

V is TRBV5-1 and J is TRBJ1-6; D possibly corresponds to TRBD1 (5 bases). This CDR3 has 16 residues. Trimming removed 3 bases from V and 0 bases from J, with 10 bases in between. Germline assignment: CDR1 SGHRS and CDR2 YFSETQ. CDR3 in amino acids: CASSSRVSSYNSPLHF. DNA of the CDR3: TGCGCCAGCAGCTCCAGGGTTAGCTCCTATAATTCACCCCTCCACTTT.

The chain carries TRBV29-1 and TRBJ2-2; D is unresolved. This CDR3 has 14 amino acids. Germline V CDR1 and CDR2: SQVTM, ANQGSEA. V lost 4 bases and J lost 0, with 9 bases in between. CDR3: CSVAHSTNTGELFF. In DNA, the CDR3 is TGCAGCGTTGCGCACAGCACGAACACCGGGGAGCTGTTTTTT.

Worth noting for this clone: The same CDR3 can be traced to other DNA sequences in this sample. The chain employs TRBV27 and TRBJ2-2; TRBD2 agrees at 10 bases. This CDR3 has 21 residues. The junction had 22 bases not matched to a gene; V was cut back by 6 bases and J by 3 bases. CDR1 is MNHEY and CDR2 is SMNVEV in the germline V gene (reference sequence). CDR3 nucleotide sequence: TGTGCCAGCAGCTTGATTCGCCTAGCGGGAGTGGCCGGACATTACACCGGGGAGCTGTTTTTT. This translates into CASSLIRLAGVAGHYTGELFF.

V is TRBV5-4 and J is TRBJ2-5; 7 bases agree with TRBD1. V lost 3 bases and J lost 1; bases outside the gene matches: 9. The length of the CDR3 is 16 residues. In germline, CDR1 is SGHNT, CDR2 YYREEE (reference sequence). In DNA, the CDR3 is TGTGCCAGCAGCTCCCCTGGCCGACAGGGCCAAGAGACCCAGTACTTC. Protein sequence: CASSSPGRQGQETQYF.

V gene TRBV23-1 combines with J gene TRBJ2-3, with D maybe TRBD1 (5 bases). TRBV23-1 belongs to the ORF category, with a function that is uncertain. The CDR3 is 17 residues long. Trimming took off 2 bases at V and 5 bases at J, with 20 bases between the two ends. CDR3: CASSQPAVWGLKDTQYF. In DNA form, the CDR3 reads TGCGCCAGCAGTCAACCGGCCGTTTGGGGCCTTAAAGATACGCAGTATTTT.

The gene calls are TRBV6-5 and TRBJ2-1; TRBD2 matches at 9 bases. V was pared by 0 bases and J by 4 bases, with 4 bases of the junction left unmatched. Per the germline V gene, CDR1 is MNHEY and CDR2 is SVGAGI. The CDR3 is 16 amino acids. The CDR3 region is CASSYSRLAAYNEQFF. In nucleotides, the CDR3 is TGTGCCAGCAGTTACTCGAGACTAGCGGCATACAATGAGCAGTTCTTC.

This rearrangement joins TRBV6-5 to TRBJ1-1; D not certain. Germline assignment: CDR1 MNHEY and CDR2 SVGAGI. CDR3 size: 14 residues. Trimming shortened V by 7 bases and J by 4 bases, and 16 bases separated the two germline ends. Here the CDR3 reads CASKRTVIGTEAFF. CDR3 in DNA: TGTGCCAGCAAACGTACCGTAATCGGCACTGAAGCTTTCTTT.

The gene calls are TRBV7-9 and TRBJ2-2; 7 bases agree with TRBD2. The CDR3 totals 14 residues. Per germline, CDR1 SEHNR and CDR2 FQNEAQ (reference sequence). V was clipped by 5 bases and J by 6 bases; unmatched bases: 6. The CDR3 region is CASSARGRAGELFF. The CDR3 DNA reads TGTGCCAGCAGCGCGCGGGGGAGGGCCGGGGAGCTGTTTTTT.

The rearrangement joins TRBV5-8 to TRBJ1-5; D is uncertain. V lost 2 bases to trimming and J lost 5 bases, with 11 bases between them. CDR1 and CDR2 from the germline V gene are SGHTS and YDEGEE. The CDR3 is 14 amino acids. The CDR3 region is CASSLVGRHQPQHF. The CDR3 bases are TGTGCCAGCAGCTTAGTAGGGAGGCATCAGCCCCAGCATTTT. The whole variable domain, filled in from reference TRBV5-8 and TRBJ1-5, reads EAGVTQSPTHLIKTRGQQATLRCSPISGHTSVYWYQQALGLGLQFLLWYDEGEERNRGNFPPRFSGRQFPNYSSELNVNALELEDSALYLCASSLVGRHQPQHFGDGTRLSIL.

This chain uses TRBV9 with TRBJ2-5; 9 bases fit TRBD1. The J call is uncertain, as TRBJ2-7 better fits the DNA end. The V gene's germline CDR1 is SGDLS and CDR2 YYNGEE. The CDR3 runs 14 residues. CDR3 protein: CASSLGQGPYEQYF. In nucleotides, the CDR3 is TGTGCCAGCAGCCTGGGACAGGGCCCCTACGAGCAGTACTTC.

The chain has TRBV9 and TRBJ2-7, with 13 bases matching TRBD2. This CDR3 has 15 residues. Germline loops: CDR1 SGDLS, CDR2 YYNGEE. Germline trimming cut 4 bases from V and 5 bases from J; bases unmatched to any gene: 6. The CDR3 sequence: CASSRTSGRDHEQYF. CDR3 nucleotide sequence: TGTGCCAGCAGCCGGACTAGCGGGAGAGACCACGAGCAGTACTTC.

CDR3 protein: CASSFGLAGDPLTDTQYF. The CDR3 bases are TGTGCCAGTAGTTTCGGACTAGCGGGCGATCCTCTGACAGATACGCAGTATTTT. This chain links TRBV19 with TRBJ2-3; 11 bases are shared with TRBD2. V shed 5 bases and J 3 bases; nucleotides not matched to a gene: 13. The CDR3 runs 18 residues. CDR1 is LNHDA, CDR2 SQIVND, per germline (reference sequence).

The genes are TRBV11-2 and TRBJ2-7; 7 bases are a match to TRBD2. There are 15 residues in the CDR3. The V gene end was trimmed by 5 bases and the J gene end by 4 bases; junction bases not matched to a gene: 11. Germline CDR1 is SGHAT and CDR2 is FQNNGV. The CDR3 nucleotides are TGTGCCAGCAGCCATCTACTGGCGGGAGAATACGAGCAGTACTTC. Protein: CASSHLLAGEYEQYF.

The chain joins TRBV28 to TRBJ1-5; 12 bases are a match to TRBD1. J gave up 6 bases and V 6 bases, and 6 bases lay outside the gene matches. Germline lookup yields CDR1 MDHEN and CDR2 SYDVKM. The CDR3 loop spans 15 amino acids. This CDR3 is CASRGGTGGFQPQHF. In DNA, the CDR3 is TGTGCCAGCAGGGGCGGGACAGGGGGCTTTCAGCCCCAGCATTTT.

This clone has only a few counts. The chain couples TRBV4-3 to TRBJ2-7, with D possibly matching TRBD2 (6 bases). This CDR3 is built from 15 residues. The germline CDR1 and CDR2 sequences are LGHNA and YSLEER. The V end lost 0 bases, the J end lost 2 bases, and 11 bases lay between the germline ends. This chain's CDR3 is CASSQEAREAYEQYF. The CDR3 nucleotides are TGCGCCAGCAGCCAAGAGGCCAGGGAGGCCTACGAGCAGTACTTC.

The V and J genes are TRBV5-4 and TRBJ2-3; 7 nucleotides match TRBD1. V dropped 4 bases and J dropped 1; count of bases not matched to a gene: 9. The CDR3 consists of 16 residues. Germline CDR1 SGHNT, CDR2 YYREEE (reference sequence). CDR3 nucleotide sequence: TGTGCCAGCAGCAAAAACAGGGGAAGCGGCACAGATACGCAGTATTTT. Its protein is CASSKNRGSGTDTQYF.

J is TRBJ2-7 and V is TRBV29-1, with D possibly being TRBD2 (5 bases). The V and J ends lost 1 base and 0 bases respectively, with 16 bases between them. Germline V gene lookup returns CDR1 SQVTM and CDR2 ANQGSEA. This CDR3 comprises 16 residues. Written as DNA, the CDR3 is TGCAGCGTTGAAGGGGAGAGGAAAAGAAGCTCCTACGAGCAGTACTTC. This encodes CSVEGERKRSSYEQYF.

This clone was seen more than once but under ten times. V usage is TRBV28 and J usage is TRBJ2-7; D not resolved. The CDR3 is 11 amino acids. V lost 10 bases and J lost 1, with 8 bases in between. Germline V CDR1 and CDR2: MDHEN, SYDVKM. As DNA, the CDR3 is TGTGCCATCCTCGGTTCCTACGAGCAGTACTTC. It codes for CAILGSYEQYF.

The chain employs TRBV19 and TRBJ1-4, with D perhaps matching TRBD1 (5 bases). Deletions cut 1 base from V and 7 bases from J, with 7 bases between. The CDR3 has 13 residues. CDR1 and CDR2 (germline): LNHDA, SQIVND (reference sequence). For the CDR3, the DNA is TGTGCCAGTAGTATAGGGGGCGTTGAAAAACTGTTTTTT. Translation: CASSIGGVEKLFF.

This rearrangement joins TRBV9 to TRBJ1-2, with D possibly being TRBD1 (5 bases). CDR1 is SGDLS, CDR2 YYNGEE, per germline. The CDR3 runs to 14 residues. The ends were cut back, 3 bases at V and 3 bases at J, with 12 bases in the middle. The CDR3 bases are TGTGCCAGCAGCGCCGGTGGGGGGGACTATGGCTACACCTTC. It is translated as CASSAGGGDYGYTF.

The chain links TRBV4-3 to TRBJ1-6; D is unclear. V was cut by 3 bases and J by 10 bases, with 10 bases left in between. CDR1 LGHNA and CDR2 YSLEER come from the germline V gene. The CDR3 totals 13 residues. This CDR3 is CASSHGFLSPLHF. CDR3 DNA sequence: TGCGCCAGCAGCCACGGGTTTCTCTCACCCCTCCACTTT.

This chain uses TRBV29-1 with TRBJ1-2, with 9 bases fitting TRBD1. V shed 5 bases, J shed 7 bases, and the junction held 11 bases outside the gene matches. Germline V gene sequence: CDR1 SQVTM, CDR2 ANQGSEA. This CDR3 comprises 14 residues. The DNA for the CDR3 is TGCAGCGTTTTGGGGGGACAGGGAGAGTCTGGCTACACCTTC. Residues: CSVLGGQGESGYTF.

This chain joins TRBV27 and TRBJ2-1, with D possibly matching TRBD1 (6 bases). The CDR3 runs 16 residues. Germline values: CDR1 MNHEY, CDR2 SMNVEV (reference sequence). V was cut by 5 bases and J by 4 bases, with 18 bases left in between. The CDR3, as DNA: TGTGCCAGCAGTGGACAGAAAGCCGGGCTGTACAATGAGCAGTTCTTC. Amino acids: CASSGQKAGLYNEQFF.

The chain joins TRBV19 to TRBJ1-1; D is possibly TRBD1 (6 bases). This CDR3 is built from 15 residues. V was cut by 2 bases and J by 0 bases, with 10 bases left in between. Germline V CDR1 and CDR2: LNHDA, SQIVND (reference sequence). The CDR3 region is CASSIQGKLNTEAFF. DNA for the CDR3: TGTGCCAGTAGTATACAGGGGAAATTGAACACTGAAGCTTTCTTT.

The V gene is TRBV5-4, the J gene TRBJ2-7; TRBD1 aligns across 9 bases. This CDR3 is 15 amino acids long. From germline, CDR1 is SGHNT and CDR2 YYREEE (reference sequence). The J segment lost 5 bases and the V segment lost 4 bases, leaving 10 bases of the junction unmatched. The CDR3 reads CASSLQGAPGDEQYF. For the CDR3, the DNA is TGTGCCAGCAGCCTACAGGGGGCGCCGGGGGACGAGCAGTACTTC.

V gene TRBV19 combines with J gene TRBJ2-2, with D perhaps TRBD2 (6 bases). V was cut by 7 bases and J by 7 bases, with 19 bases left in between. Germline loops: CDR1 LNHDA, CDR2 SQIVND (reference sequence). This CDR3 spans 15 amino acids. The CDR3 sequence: CASKAWRARNGELFF. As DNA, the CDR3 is TGTGCCAGTAAGGCGTGGAGGGCCAGAAACGGGGAGCTGTTTTTT. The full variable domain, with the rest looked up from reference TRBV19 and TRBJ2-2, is DGGITQSPKYLFRKEGQNVTLSCEQNLNHDAMYWYRQDPGQGLRLIYYSQIVNDFQKGDIAEGYSVSREKKESFPLTVTSAQKNPTAFYLCASKAWRARNGELFFGEGSRLTVL.